The T cell receptor (beta chain) described here comes from a study of blood T cell repertoires in COVID-19. The wider study: The study drew acute and convalescent COVID-19 samples from the United States, Italy and Spain. From T cells, B-cell-depleted T cells, or PBMCs came the material, which was cDNA or gDNA.

Enrolled during active infection, Seattle patients were then followed longitudinally. V was cut by 0 bases and J by 2 bases, with 14 bases left in between. This CDR3 spans 16 amino acids. Germline V lookup: CDR1 SGHRS, CDR2 YFSETQ. Profiled with immunoSEQ multiplex PCR; TCRdb holds only in-frame clones, not every one. The repertoire holds roughly 170,000 clones, with about 87% as singletons. The origin of this receptor is a woman between 65 and 79 years old with COVID-19, enrolled during active disease. The chain recombines TRBV5-1 with TRBJ2-5, with D possibly being TRBD2 (5 bases). Sample: peripheral blood. Here the CDR3 DNA reads TGCGCCAGCAGCTTGGGAGGGCCGACGGGTCAAGAGACCCAGTACTTC. Its protein is CASSLGGPTGQETQYF.